This note documents a single TCR beta chain sequence. Measured with immunoSEQ multiplex PCR; TCRdb has only the in-frame clones, and not every one. Among roughly 48,000 clones listed, about 87% were seen once. This sample was taken from a study of OX40 agonist ivuxolimab in advanced cancers. About the study: As their treatment, patients were administered ivuxolimab, an agonistic anti-OX40 (CD134) antibody. Previous treatment with anti-PD-1, anti-PD-L1 or anti-CTLA-4 therapy was allowed; 35% to 50% had received some.

V lost 2 bases to trimming and J lost 8 bases, with 10 bases between them. CDR1 is MNHEY and CDR2 is SMNVEV in the germline V gene (reference sequence). The CDR3 is 13 residues long. The rearrangement links TRBV27 to TRBJ1-3; the D is unclear. The starting material was CD4+ or CD8+ T cells sorted from blood, obtained in a trial of the OX40 agonist ivuxolimab. The sequence was collected from an adult with an advanced solid tumor such as melanoma, head and neck, liver or kidney cancer. This CDR3 reads CASSLIPGDTIYF. The CDR3 nucleotides are TGTGCCAGCAGTTTAATACCCGGAGACACCATATATTTT.